A single sample is the source of the 8 T cell receptor beta chains below, sequenced in a study of blood T cells in healthy people across ages. A second PCR, run for roughly 6 to 11 cycles, used a sample-barcoded 5' primer plus a J-beta primer mix. A single record per CDR3 protein comes from TCRdb applying MiXCR to the 5' RACE reads. The table includes about 1.1 million distinct CDR3 sequences, around two fifths detected once. What was sequenced was blood. These receptors were obtained from a man aged 18-30 years in good health.

The V call is TRBV7-2, the J call TRBJ2-1; D remains ambiguous. V lost 3 bases, J lost 6 bases, and 9 bases lay in between. The CDR3 is made up of 13 amino acids. Germline V gives CDR1 SGHTA, CDR2 FQGNSA. CDR3 loop: CASSFRQFNEQFF. In DNA, the CDR3 is TGTGCCAGCAGCTTCCGCCAGTTCAATGAGCAGTTCTTC. The full variable domain, in which reference TRBV7-2 and TRBJ2-1 provide the parts outside the CDR3, is GAGVSQSPSNKVTEKGKDVELRCDPISGHTALYWYRQSLGQGLEFLIYFQGNSAPDKSGLPSDRFSAERTGGSVSTLTIQRTQQEDSAVYLCASSFRQFNEQFFGPGTRLTVL.

This clonotype has a count of ten or more. The rearrangement uses TRBV29-1 and TRBJ2-3; D gene uncertain. Germline CDR1 SQVTM, CDR2 ANQGSEA. V dropped 4 bases and J dropped 2 bases, with 7 bases sitting between them. The CDR3 is 12 amino acids. CDR3 nucleotide sequence: TGCAGCGTTGTCCGAGACACAGATACGCAGTATTTT. It encodes CSVVRDTDTQYF.

The chain recombines TRBV15 with TRBJ2-3, with 7 nucleotides matching TRBD1. This CDR3 region has 15 residues. The ends lost 4 bases at V and 6 bases at J; junction bases unmatched: 10. Germline V lookup: CDR1 LNHNV, CDR2 YYDKDF (reference sequence). CDR3 residues: CATSIGTDRVDTQYF. DNA of the CDR3: TGTGCCACCAGCATCGGGACAGACAGGGTGGATACGCAGTATTTT.

The sample holds a few counts of this clonotype. This sequence joins TRBV20-1 and TRBJ1-5; D gene ambiguous. Trimming took off 2 bases at V and 4 bases at J, with 9 bases between the two ends. In germline, CDR1 is DFQATT, CDR2 SNEGSKA (reference sequence). The CDR3 consists of 13 residues. CDR3 protein: CSARSGKNQPQHF. The CDR3 coding sequence is TGCAGTGCTAGATCGGGGAAAAATCAGCCCCAGCATTTT.

The rearrangement joins TRBV6-1 to TRBJ1-1; D unclear. V dropped 6 bases and J dropped 4 bases, with 12 bases sitting between them. The CDR3 spans 13 residues. Germline CDR1 MNHNS, CDR2 SASEGT. The CDR3 bases are TGTGCCAGCAGGCGGGGTCTAAGCACTGAAGCTTTCTTT. Translated: CASRRGLSTEAFF.

CDR3 bases: TGTGCCAGCAGCGCGAACCCAGGGGAAAAACTGTTTTTT. Residues: CASSANPGEKLFF. The V gene is TRBV9, the J gene TRBJ1-4; weak D call: TRBD1 (5 bases). The CDR3 length is 13 residues. Trimming removed 3 bases from V and 8 bases from J, with 11 bases in between. Per the germline V gene, CDR1 is SGDLS and CDR2 is YYNGEE.

The chain has TRBV27 and TRBJ2-1, with D perhaps matching TRBD1 (6 bases). TRBJ2-7 matches the DNA end more closely, so the J call is doubtful. This CDR3 spans 14 amino acids. Germline V gene sequence: CDR1 MNHEY, CDR2 SMNVEV (reference sequence). DNA of the CDR3: TGTGCCAGCAGTCTCCGGGACATCTACAATGAGCAGTACTTC. Its translation is CASSLRDIYNEQYF.

The chain combines TRBV20-1 with TRBJ2-3; 8 bases agree with TRBD2. The CDR3 consists of 12 residues. The germline V gene encodes CDR1 DFQATT and CDR2 SNEGSKA (reference sequence). The ends lost 6 bases at V and 5 bases at J; junction bases unmatched: 4. Written as DNA, the CDR3 is TGCAGTGCCTCGACTAGCGTAGATACGCAGTATTTT. Translated, it gives CSASTSVDTQYF.